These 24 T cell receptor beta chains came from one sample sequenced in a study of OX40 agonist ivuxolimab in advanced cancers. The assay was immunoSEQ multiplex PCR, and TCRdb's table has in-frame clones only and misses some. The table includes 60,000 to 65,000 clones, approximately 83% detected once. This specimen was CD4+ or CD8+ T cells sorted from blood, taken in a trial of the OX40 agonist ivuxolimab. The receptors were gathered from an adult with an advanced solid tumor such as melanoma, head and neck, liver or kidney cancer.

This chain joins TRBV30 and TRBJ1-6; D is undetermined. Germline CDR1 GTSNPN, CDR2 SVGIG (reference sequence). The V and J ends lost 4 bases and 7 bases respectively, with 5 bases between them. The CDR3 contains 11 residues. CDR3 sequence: CAWTKNSPLHF. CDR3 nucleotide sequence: TGTGCCTGGACCAAAAATTCACCCCTCCACTTT. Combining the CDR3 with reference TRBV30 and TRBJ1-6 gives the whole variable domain SQTIHQWPATLVQPVGSPLSLECTVEGTSNPNLYWYRQAAGRGLQLLFYSVGIGQISSEVPQNLSASRPQDRQFILSSKKLLLSDSGFYLCAWTKNSPLHFGNGTRLTVT.

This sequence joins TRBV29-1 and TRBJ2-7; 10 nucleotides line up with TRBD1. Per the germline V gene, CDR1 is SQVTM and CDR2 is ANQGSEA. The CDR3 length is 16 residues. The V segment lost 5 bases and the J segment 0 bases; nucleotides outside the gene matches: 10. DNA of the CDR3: TGCAGCGTTTTTAGGTGGCGGGACAGGGGCTCCTACGAGCAGTACTTC. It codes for CSVFRWRDRGSYEQYF.

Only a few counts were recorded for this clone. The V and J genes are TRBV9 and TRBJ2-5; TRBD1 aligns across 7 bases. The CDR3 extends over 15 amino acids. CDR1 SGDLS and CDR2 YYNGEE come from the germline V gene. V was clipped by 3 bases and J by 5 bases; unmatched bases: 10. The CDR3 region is CASSGWTGLRETQYF. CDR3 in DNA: TGTGCCAGCAGCGGATGGACAGGCCTGAGGGAGACCCAGTACTTC.

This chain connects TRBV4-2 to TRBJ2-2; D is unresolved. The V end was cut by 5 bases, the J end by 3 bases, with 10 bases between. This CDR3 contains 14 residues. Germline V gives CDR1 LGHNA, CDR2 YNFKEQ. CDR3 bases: TGTGCCAGCAGCGATTGGACCTACACCGGGGAGCTGTTTTTT. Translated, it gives CASSDWTYTGELFF.

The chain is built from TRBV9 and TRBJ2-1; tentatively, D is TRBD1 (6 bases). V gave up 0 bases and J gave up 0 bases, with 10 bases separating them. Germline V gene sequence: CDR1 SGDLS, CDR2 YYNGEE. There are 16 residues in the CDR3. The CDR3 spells CASSVGVTGSYNEQFF. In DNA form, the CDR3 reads TGTGCCAGCAGCGTAGGTGTGACAGGCTCCTACAATGAGCAGTTCTTC.

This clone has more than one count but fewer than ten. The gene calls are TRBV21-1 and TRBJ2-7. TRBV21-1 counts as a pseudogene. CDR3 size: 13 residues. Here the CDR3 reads CASSKLPSVGGYF. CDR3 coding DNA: TGTGCCAGCAGCAAACTCCCTTCCGTAGGTGGGTACTTC.

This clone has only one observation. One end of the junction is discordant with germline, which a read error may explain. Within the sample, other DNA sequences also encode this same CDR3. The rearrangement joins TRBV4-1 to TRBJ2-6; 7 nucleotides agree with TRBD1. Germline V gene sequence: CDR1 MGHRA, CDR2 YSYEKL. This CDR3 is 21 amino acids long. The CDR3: CASSQEGAGDTSFSGANVLTF. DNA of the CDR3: TGCGCCAGTAGCCAAGAGGGGGCCGGGGACACGTCTTTCTCTGGGGCCAACGTCCTGACTTTC.

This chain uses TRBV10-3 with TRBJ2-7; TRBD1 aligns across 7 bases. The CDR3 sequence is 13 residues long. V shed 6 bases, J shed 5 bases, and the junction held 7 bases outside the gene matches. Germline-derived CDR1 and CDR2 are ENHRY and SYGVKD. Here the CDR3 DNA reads TGTGCCATCAGGCCCGGGACAGAAGACGAGCAGTACTTC. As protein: CAIRPGTEDEQYF.

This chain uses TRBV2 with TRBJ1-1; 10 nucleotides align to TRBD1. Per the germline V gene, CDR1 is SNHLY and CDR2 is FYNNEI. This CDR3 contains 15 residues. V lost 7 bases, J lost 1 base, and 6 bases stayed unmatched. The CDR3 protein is CASTTTGGTNTEAFF. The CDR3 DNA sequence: TGTGCCAGCACCACGACAGGGGGCACGAACACTGAAGCTTTCTTT.

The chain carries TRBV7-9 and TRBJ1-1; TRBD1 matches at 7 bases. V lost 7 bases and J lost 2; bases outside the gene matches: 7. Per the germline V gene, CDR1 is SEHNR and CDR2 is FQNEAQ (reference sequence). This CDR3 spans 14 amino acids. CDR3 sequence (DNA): TGTGCCAGCAAACGGGCAGGGGGAAACACTGAAGCTTTCTTT. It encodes CASKRAGGNTEAFF.

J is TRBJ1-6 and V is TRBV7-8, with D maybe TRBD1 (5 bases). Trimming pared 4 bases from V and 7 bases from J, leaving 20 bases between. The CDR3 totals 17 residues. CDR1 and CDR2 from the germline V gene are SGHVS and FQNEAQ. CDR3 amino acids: CASSSIGGFTMNSPLHF. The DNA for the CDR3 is TGTGCCAGCAGCTCCATTGGGGGGTTCACAATGAATTCACCCCTCCACTTT.

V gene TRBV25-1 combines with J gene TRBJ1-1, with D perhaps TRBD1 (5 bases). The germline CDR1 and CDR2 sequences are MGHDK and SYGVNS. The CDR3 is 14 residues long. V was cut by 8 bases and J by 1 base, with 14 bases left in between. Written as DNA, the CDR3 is TGTGCCAGCCAAAAAGGGGCAAAGAACACTGAAGCTTTCTTT. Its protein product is CASQKGAKNTEAFF.

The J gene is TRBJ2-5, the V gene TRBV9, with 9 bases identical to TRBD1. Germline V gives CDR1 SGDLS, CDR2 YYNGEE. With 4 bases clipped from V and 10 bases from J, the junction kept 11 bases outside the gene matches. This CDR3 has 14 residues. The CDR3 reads CASSPPGQGYVQYF. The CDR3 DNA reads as TGTGCCAGCAGCCCACCGGGACAGGGATATGTCCAGTACTTC. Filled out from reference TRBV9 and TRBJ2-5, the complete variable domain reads DSGVTQTPKHLITATGQRVTLRCSPRSGDLSVYWYQQSLDQGLQFLIQYYNGEERAKGNILERFSAQQFPDLHSELNLSSLELGDSALYFCASSPPGQGYVQYFGPGTRLLVL.

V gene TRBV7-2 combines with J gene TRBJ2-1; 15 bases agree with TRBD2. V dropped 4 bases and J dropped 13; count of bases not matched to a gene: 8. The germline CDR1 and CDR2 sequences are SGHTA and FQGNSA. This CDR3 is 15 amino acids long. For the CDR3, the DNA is TGTGCCAGCAGCTACAGGACTAGCGGGAGGGCCCGACAGTTCTTC. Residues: CASSYRTSGRARQFF.

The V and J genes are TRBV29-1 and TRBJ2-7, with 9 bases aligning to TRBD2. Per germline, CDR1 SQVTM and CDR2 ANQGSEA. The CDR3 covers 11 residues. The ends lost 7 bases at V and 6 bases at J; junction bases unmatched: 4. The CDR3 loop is CSGGRGTEQYF. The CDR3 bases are TGCAGCGGCGGGAGGGGCACCGAGCAGTACTTC.

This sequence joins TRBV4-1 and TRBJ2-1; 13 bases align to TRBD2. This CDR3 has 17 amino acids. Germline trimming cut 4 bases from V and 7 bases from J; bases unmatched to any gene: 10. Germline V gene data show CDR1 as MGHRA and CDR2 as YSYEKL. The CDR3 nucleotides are TGCGCCAGCAGCCCAACCACGGGACTAGCGGGAAGGAATGAGCAGTTCTTC. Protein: CASSPTTGLAGRNEQFF.

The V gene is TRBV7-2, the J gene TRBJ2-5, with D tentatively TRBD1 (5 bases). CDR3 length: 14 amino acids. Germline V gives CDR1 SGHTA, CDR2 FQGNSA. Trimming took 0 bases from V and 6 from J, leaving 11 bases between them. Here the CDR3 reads CASSLAQGSQTQYF. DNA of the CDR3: TGTGCCAGCAGCTTAGCGCAGGGATCTCAGACCCAGTACTTC.

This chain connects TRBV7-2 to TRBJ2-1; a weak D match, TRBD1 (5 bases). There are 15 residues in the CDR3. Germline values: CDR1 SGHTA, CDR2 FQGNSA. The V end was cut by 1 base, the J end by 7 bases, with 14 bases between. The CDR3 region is CASSLDVVKGNEQFF. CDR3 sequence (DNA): TGTGCCAGCAGCTTAGACGTTGTGAAGGGGAATGAGCAGTTCTTC.

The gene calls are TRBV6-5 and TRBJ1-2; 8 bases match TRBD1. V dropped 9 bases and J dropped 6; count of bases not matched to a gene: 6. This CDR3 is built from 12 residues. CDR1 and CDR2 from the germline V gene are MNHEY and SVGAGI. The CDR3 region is CASSRGQDGYTF. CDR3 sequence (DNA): TGTGCCAGTAGCAGGGGGCAGGATGGCTACACCTTC.

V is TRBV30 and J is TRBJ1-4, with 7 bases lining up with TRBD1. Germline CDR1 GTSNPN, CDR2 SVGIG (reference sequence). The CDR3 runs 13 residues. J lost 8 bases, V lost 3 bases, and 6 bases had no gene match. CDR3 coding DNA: TGTGCCTGGAGGAGGGCAGGGGGAGAAAAACTGTTTTTT. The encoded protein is CAWRRAGGEKLFF.

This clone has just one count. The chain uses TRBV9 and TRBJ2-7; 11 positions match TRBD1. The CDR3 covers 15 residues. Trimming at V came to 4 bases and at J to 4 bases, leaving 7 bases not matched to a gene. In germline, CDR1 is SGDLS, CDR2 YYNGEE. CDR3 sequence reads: CASSPRTGGIYEQYF. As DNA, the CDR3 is TGTGCCAGCAGCCCGCGGACAGGGGGCATATACGAGCAGTACTTC.

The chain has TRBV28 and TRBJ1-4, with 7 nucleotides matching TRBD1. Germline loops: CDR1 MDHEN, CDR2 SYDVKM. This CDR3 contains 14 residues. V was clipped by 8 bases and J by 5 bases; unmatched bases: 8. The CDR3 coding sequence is TGTGCCAGCCTGCAACAGGGGCGGAATGAAAAACTGTTTTTT. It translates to CASLQQGRNEKLFF.

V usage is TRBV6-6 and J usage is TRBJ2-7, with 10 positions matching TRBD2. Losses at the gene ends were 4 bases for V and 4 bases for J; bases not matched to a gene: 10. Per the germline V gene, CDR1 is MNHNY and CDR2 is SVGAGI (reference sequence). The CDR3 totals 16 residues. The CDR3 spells CASSSLASGGPYEQYF. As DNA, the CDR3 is TGTGCCAGCAGTTCCTTAGCTAGCGGGGGACCATACGAGCAGTACTTC.

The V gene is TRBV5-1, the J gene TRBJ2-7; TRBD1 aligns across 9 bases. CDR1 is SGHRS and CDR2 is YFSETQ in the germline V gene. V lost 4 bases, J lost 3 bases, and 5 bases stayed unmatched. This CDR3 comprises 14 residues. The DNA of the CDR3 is TGCGCCAGCAGCCCGCAGGGACAGGGCTACGAGCAGTACTTC. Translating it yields CASSPQGQGYEQYF.